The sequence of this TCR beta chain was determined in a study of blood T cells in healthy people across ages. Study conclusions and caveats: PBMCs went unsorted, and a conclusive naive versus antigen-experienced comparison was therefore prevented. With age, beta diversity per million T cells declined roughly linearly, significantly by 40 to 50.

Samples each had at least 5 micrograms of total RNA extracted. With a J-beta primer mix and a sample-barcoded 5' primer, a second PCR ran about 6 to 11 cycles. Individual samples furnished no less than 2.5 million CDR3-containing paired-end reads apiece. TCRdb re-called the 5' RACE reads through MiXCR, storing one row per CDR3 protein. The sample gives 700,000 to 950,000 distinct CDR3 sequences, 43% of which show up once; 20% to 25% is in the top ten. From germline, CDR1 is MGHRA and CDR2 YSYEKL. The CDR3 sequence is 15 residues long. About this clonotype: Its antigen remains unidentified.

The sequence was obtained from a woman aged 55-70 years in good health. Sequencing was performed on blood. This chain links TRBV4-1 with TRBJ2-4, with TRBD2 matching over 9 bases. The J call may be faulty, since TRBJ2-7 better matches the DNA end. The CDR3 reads CASSQIPSGVDEQYF. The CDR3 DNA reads TGCGCCAGCAGCCAGATACCTAGCGGGGTTGACGAGCAGTACTTC.